This T cell receptor (beta chain) stems from a study of T cells after yellow fever vaccination. TCRdb re-called the 5' RACE reads with MiXCR, one entry per CDR3 protein. The data hold 450,000 to 550,000 distinct CDR3 sequences, with around a fifth observed a single time. The CDR3 runs to 13 residues. Trimming removed 8 bases at V and 2 bases at J, with 10 bases between. The V gene's germline CDR1 is DFQATT and CDR2 SNEGSKA (reference sequence). This TCR came from a man aged 18 to 30 who received the YFV17D yellow fever vaccine. Sample: PBMCs, taken roughly 20 days after the first yellow fever vaccination. The chain combines TRBV20-1 with TRBJ2-6; D unclear. CDR3 bases: TGCAGTCCCGAGATCCCTGGGGCCAACGTCCTGACTTTC. This translates into CSPEIPGANVLTF.